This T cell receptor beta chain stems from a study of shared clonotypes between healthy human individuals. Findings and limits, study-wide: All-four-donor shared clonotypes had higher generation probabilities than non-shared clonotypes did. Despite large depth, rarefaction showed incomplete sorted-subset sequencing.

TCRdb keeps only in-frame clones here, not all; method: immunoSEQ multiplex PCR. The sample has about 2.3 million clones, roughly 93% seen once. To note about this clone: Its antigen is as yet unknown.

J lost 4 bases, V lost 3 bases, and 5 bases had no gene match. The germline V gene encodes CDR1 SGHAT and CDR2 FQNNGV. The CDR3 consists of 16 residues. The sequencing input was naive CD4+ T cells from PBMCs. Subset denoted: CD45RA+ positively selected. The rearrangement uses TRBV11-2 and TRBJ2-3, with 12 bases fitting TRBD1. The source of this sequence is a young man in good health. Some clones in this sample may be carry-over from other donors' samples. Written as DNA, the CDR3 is TGTGCCAGCAGCTTGGGGGACAGGGGGCTTGCAGATACGCAGTATTTT. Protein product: CASSLGDRGLADTQYF. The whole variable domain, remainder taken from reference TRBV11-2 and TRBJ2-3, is EAGVAQSPRYKIIEKRQSVAFWCNPISGHATLYWYQQILGQGPKLLIQFQNNGVVDDSQLPKDRFSAERLKGVDSTLKIQPAKLEDSAVYLCASSLGDRGLADTQYFGPGTRLTVL.